This T cell receptor (beta chain) stems from a study of blood T cell repertoires in COVID-19. Study at large: The United States, Italy and Spain provided the acute and convalescent COVID-19 samples. T cells, B-cell-depleted T cells, or PBMCs provided the cDNA or gDNA that served as material.

Source study methods: Scientists estimated how many nucleated cells there were by amplifying reference gene primers. TCRdb's table, derived via immunoSEQ multiplex PCR, lists solely in-frame clones and lacks some. The D gene and trimming were derived from the DNA, and the V and J assignments and clone size from that table. The sample yields a few hundred thousand clones, over 80% seen once. This clone showed up many times. The CDR3 runs to 16 residues. Germline V gene lookup returns CDR1 SGDLS and CDR2 YYNGEE. V trimming: 3 bases; J trimming: 9 bases; junction bases outside the gene matches: 10. The chain combines TRBV9 with TRBJ1-6; 9 bases match TRBD1. This TCR was recovered from a man younger than 45 who had recovered from COVID-19. Sequences were obtained from peripheral blood. CDR3 residues: CASSASSRQGGSPLHF. CDR3 DNA sequence: TGTGCCAGCAGCGCCAGTTCGAGACAGGGGGGTTCACCCCTCCACTTT.